The 10 T cell receptor beta chains below all came from one sample that was sequenced in a study of blood T cell repertoires in COVID-19. Some clones are missing from TCRdb's copy, which holds only in-frame ones; the method was immunoSEQ multiplex PCR. The sample includes roughly 250,000 clones, 88% of them seen just once. Sequenced: peripheral blood. The receptors shown here come from a man in his sixties who had recovered from COVID-19.

The genes are TRBV29-1 and TRBJ1-4; D is perhaps TRBD1 (5 bases). Per germline, CDR1 SQVTM and CDR2 ANQGSEA. The V end lost 5 bases, the J end lost 0 bases, and 13 bases lay between the germline ends. CDR3 length equals 15 residues. In nucleotides, the CDR3 is TGCAGCGTTTCGGGACTCCCATCAACTAATGAAAAACTGTTTTTT. Protein sequence: CSVSGLPSTNEKLFF.

The chain couples TRBV4-1 to TRBJ2-1; a possible D gene is TRBD1 (6 bases). The V and J ends lost 0 bases and 4 bases respectively, with 10 bases between them. The CDR3 runs to 15 residues. The germline gives CDR1 MGHRA, CDR2 YSYEKL. CDR3 DNA: TGCGCCAGCAGCCAAGATTGGACAGTTTACAATGAGCAGTTCTTC. It codes for CASSQDWTVYNEQFF.

About this clone itself: At one end, the junction sequence differs from germline, possibly due to a read error. This chain connects TRBV6-5 to TRBJ1-1; 7 bases fit TRBD1. This CDR3 is built from 13 residues. The germline CDR1 and CDR2 sequences are MNHEY and SVGAGI. CDR3 sequence reads: CASSYDRVVEGFF. CDR3 sequence (DNA): TGTGCCAGCAGCTACGACAGGGTGGTCGAAGGTTTCTTT.

The chain links TRBV19 to TRBJ2-7; TRBD1 matches 9 bases. The CDR3 is 15 residues long. V lost 5 bases and J lost 3; bases outside the gene matches: 8. Germline lookup yields CDR1 LNHDA and CDR2 SQIVND (reference sequence). This chain's CDR3 is CASSFMGTGLYEQYF. In DNA form, the CDR3 reads TGTGCCAGTAGTTTCATGGGGACAGGGCTCTACGAGCAGTACTTC. Full variable domain (rest looked up from reference TRBV19 and TRBJ2-7): DGGITQSPKYLFRKEGQNVTLSCEQNLNHDAMYWYRQDPGQGLRLIYYSQIVNDFQKGDIAEGYSVSREKKESFPLTVTSAQKNPTAFYLCASSFMGTGLYEQYFGPGTRLTVT.

The gene calls are TRBV7-6 and TRBJ1-6; the D is unclear. The CDR3 loop spans 12 amino acids. V lost 2 bases and J 6 bases, leaving 2 bases between the germline ends. Germline V CDR1 and CDR2: SGHVS, FNYEAQ. This CDR3 is CASSLLNSPLHF. The CDR3 nucleotides are TGTGCCAGCAGCTTACTTAATTCACCCCTCCACTTT.

V and J are TRBV20-1 and TRBJ2-7; D is ambiguous. The V gene's germline CDR1 is DFQATT and CDR2 SNEGSKA (reference sequence). V lost 0 bases and J 10 bases, leaving 10 bases between the germline ends. The CDR3 loop spans 11 amino acids. The CDR3 nucleotides read TGCAGTGCTAGAGATCGGCACAGCCAGTACTTC. It specifies CSARDRHSQYF.

This chain links TRBV27 with TRBJ2-1, with TRBD1 as a possible D gene (8 bases). Deletions cut 7 bases from V and 7 bases from J, with 14 bases between. The CDR3 runs 13 residues. Germline CDR1 reads MNHEY; CDR2 reads SMNVEV (reference sequence). The CDR3 reads CASINRGGNEQFF. The CDR3 coding sequence is TGTGCCAGCATCAACAGGGGGGGTAATGAGCAGTTCTTC.

The chain is built from TRBV12-3 or TRBV12-4 and TRBJ2-5; D is unclear. Trimming took 5 bases from V and 0 from J, leaving 7 bases between them. CDR3 length: 13 amino acids. The CDR3 loop reads CASSPYYQETQYF. CDR3 DNA: TGTGCCAGCAGTCCGTACTACCAAGAGACCCAGTACTTC.

This sequence joins TRBV12-3 or TRBV12-4 and TRBJ2-3; TRBD1 might be the D (5 bases). The CDR3 covers 12 residues. Trimming took off 3 bases at V and 6 bases at J, with 7 bases between the two ends. CDR3 region: CASSFYRDTQYF. The CDR3 bases are TGTGCCAGCAGTTTCTACAGGGATACGCAGTATTTT.

The chain uses TRBV21-1 and TRBJ2-1; TRBD1, the table's D call, was not compared with the DNA. TRBV21-1 is designated a pseudogene. This CDR3 has 12 residues. The CDR3 nucleotides read TGTGCCAGCAGCAAAGAGGGCAGGGCGCAGTTCTTC. It specifies CASSKEGRAQFF.